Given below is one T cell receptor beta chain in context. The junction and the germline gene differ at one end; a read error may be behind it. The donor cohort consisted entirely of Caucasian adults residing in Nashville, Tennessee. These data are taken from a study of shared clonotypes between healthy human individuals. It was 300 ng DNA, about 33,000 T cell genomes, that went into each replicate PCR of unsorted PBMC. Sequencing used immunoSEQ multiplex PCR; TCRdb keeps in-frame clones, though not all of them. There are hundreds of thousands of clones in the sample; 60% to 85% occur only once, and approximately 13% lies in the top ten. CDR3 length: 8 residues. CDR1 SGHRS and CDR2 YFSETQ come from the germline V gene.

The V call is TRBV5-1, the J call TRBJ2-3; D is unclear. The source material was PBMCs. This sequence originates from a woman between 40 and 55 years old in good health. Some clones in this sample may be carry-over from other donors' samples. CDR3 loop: CASPRRPF. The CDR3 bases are TGCGCCAGCCCGAGGCGCCCTTTT. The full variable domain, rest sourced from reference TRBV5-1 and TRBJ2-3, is KAGVTQTPRYLIKTRGQQVTLSCSPISGHRSVSWYQQTPGQGLQFLFEYFSETQRNKGNFPGRFSGRQFSNSRSEMNVSTLELGDSALYLCASPRRPFGPGTRLTVL.